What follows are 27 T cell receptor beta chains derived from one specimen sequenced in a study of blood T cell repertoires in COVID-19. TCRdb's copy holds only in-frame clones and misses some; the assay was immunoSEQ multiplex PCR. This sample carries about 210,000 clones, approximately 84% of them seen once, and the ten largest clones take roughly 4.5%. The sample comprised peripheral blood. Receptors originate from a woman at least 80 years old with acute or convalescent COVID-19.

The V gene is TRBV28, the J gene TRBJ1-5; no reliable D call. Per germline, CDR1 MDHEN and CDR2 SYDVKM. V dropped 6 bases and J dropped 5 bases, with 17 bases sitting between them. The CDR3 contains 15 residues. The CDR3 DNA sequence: TGTGCCAGCAGGGTAGTTTTACCTCTGGATCAGCCCCAGCATTTT. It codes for CASRVVLPLDQPQHF.

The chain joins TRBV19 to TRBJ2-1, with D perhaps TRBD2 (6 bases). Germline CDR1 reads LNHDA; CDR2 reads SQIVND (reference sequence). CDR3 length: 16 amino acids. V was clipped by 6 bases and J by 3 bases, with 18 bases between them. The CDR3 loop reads CASRARGRESYNEQFF. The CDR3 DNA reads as TGTGCCAGTAGGGCGCGAGGGCGGGAAAGCTACAATGAGCAGTTCTTC.

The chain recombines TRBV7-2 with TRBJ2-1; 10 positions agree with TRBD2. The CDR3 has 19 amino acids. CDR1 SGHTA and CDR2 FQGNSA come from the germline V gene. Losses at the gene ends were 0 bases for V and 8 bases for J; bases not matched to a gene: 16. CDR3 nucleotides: TGTGCCAGCAGCTTAGCGGGCCCGGCTAGCGGGGGCCCAAGGGATGAGCAGTTCTTC. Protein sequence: CASSLAGPASGGPRDEQFF.

The CDR3 sequence: CASSSPKTGGYGYTF. For the CDR3, the DNA is TGTGCCAGCAGTTCCCCTAAGACAGGGGGCTATGGCTACACCTTC. V and J are TRBV6-2 or TRBV6-3 and TRBJ1-2; 9 positions match TRBD1. Germline CDR1 MNHEY, CDR2 SVGEGT. This CDR3 is built from 15 residues. V lost 4 bases, J lost 4 bases, and 7 bases stayed unmatched.

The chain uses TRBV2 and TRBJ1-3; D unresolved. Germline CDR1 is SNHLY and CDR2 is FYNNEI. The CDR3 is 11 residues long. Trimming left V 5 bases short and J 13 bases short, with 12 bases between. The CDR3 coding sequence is TGTGCCAGCAGTCAAGGCCGGGAGATATATTTT. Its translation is CASSQGREIYF.

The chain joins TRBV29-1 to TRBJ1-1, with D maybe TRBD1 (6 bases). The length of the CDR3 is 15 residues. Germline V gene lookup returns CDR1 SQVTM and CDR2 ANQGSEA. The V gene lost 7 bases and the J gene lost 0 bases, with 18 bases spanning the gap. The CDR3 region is CSGKRDTGLNTEAFF. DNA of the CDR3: TGCAGCGGAAAAAGGGACACGGGTTTGAACACTGAAGCTTTCTTT.

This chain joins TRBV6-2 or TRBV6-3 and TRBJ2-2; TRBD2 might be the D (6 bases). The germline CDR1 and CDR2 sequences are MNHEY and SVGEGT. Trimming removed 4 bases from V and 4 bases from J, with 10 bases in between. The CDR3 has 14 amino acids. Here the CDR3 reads CASSSWGVTGELFF. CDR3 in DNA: TGTGCCAGCAGTTCATGGGGGGTCACCGGGGAGCTGTTTTTT.

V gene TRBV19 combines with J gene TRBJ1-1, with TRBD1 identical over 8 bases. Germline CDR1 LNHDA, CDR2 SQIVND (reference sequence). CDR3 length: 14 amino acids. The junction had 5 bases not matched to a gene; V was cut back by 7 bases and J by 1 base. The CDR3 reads CASTIGQGNTEAFF. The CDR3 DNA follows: TGTGCCAGTACCATAGGACAGGGGAACACTGAAGCTTTCTTT.

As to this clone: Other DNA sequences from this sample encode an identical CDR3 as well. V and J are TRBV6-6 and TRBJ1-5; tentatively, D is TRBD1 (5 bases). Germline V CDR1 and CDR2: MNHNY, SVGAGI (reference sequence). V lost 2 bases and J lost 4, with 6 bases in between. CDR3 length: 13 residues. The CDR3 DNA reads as TGTGCCAGCAGTTACAGGGGAAATCAGCCCCAGCATTTT. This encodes CASSYRGNQPQHF.

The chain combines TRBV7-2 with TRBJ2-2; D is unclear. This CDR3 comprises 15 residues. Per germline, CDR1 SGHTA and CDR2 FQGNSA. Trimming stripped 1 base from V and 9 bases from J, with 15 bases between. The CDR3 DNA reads TGTGCCAGCAGCTTAGAAGGAACGGGTCTCAGGGAGCTGTTTTTT. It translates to CASSLEGTGLRELFF.

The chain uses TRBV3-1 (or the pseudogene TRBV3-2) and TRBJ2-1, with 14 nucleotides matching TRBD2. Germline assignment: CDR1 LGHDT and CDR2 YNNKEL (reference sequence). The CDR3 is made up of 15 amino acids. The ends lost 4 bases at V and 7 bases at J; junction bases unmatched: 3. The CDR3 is CASSLRTSGRNEQFF. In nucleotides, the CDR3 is TGTGCCAGCAGCCTCCGGACTAGCGGGAGGAATGAGCAGTTCTTC.

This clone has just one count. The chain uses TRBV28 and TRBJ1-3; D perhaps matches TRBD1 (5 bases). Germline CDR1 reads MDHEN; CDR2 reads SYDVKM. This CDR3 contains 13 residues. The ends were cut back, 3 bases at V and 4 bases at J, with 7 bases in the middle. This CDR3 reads CASSLTAGNTIYF. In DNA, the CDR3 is TGTGCCAGCAGTTTGACAGCCGGAAACACCATATATTTT.

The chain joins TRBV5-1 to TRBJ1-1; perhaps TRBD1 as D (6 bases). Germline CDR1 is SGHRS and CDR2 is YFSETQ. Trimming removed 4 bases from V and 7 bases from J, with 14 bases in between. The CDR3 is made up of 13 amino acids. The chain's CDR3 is CASSLRGQNEAFF. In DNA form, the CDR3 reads TGCGCCAGCAGCCTCAGGGGACAAAATGAAGCTTTCTTT.

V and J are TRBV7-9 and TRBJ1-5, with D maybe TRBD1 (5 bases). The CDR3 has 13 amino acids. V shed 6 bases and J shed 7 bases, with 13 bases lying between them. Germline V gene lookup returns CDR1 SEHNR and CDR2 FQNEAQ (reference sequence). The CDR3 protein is CASSPAGVQPQHF. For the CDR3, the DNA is TGTGCCAGCAGTCCTGCGGGGGTCCAGCCCCAGCATTTT.

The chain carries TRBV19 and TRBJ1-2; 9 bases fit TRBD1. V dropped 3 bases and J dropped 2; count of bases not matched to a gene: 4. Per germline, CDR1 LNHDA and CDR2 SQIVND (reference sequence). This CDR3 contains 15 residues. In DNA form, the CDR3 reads TGTGCCAGTAGTATTGGAGACAGGGGGAACTATGGCTACACCTTC. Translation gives CASSIGDRGNYGYTF.

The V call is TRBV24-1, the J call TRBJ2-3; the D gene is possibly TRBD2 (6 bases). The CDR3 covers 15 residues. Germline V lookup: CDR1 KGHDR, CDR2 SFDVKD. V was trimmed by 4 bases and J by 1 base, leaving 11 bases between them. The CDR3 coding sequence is TGTGCCACCAGTGAGGAGGGCCGGGGCACAGATACGCAGTATTTT. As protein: CATSEEGRGTDTQYF.

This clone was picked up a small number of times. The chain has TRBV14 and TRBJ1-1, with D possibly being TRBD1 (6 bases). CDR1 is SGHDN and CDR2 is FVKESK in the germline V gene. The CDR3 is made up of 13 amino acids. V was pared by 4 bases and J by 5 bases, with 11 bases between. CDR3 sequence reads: CASSLRGRTEAFF. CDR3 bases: TGTGCCAGCAGCCTCAGGGGAAGGACTGAAGCTTTCTTT.

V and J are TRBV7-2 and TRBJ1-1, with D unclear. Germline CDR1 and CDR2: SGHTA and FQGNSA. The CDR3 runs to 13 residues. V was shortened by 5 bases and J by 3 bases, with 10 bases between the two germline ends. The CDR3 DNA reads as TGTGCCAGCAGCACCTACGGGGACACTGAAGCTTTCTTT. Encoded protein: CASSTYGDTEAFF.

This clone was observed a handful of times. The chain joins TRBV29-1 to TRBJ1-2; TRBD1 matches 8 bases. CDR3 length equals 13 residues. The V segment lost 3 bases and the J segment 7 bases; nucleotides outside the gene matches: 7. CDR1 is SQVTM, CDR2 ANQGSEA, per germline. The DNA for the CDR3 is TGCAGCGTTGACGCCCAGGGGGCGGGTGGCTACACCTTC. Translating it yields CSVDAQGAGGYTF.

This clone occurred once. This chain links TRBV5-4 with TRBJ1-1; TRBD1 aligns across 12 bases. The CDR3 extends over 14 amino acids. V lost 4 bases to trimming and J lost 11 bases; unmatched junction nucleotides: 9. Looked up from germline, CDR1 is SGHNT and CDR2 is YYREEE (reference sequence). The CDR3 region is CASSPGTGGRGAFF. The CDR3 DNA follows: TGTGCCAGCAGCCCCGGGACAGGGGGCCGGGGGGCTTTCTTT. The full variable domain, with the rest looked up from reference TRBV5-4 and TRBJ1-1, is ETGVTQSPTHLIKTRGQQVTLRCSSQSGHNTVSWYQQALGQGPQFIFQYYREEENGRGNFPPRFSGLQFPNYSSELNVNALELDDSALYLCASSPGTGGRGAFFGQGTRLTVV.

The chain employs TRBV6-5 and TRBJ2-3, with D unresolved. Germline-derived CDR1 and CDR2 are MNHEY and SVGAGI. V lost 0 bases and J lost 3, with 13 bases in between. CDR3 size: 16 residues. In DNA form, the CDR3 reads TGTGCCAGCAGTTACTCCCAGGCACGTAGGACAGATACGCAGTATTTT. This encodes CASSYSQARRTDTQYF.

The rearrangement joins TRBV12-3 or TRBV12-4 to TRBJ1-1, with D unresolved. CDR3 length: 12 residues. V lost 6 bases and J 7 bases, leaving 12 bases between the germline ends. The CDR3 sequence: CASRNLRGEAFF. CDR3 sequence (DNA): TGTGCCAGCAGGAACCTCCGGGGTGAAGCTTTCTTT.

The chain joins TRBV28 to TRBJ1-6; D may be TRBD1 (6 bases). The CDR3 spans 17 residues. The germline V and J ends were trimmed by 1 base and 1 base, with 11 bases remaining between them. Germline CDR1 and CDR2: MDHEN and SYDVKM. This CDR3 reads CASSLLGGTSYNSPLHF. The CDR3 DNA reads TGTGCCAGCAGTTTATTAGGGGGAACGTCCTATAATTCACCCCTCCACTTT. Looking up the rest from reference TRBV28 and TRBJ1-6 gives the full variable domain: DVKVTQSSRYLVKRTGEKVFLECVQDMDHENMFWYRQDPGLGLRLIYFSYDVKMKEKGDIPEGYSVSREKKERFSLILESASTNQTSMYLCASSLLGGTSYNSPLHFGNGTRLTVT.

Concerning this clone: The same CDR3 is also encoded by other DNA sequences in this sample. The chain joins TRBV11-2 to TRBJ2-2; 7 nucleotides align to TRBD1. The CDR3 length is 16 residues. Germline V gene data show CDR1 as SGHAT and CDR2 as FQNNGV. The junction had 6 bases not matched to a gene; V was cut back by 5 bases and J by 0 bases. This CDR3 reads CASSPRGGSNTGELFF. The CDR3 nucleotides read TGTGCCAGCAGCCCGAGAGGGGGCTCGAACACCGGGGAGCTGTTTTTT.

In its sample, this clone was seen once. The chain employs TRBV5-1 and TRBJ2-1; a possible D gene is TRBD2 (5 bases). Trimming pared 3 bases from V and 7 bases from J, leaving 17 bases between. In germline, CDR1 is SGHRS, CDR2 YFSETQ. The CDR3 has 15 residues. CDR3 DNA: TGCGCCAGCAGCTCCACTAGTTCCCTCAAGAATGAGCAGTTCTTC. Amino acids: CASSSTSSLKNEQFF.

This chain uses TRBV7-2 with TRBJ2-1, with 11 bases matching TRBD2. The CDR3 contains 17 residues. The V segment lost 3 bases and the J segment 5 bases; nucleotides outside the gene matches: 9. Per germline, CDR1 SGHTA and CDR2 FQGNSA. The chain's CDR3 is CASSLTSGVGTNNEQFF. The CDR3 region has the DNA TGTGCCAGCAGCTTGACTAGCGGGGTAGGAACGAACAATGAGCAGTTCTTC. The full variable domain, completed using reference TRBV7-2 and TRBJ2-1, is GAGVSQSPSNKVTEKGKDVELRCDPISGHTALYWYRQSLGQGLEFLIYFQGNSAPDKSGLPSDRFSAERTGGSVSTLTIQRTQQEDSAVYLCASSLTSGVGTNNEQFFGPGTRLTVL.

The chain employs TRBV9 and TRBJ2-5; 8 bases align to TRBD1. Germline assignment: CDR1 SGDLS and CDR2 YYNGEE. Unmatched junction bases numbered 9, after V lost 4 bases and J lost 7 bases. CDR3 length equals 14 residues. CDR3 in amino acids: CASSPQGAAGTQYF. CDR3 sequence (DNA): TGTGCCAGCAGCCCCCAGGGGGCGGCCGGGACCCAGTACTTC.